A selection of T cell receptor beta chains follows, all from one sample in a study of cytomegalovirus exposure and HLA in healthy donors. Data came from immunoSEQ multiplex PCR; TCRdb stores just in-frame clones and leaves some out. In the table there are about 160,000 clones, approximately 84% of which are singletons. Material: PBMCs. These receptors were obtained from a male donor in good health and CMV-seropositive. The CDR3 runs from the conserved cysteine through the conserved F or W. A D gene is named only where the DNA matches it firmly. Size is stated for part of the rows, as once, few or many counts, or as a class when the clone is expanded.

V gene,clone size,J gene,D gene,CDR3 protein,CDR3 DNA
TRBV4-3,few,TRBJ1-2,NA,CASGARGGYGYTF,TGCGCCAGCGGGGCCAGGGGCGGGTATGGCTACACCTTC
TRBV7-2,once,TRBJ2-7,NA,CASSLVGQGSYEQYF,TGTGCCAGCAGCTTAGTAGGCCAGGGCTCCTACGAGCAGTACTTC
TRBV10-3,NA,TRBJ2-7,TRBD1,CAISVRQGASEQYF,TGTGCCATCAGTGTACGGCAGGGGGCATCCGAGCAGTACTTC
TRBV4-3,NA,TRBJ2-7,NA,CASSQGGGTGAEQYF,TGCGCCAGCAGCCAAGGAGGAGGGACGGGCGCCGAGCAGTACTTC
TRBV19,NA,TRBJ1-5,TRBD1,CASSGDRDQPQHF,TGTGCCAGTAGCGGGGACAGGGACCAGCCCCAGCATTTT
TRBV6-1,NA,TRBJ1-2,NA,CASHRGLDYGYTF,TGTGCCAGCCATAGGGGATTAGACTATGGCTACACCTTC
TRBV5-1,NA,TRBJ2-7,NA,CASSQQGLNEQYF,TGCGCCAGCAGCCAACAGGGTCTCAACGAGCAGTACTTC
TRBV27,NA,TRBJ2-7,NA,CASTPHGLGQGEQYF,TGTGCCAGCACTCCCCATGGATTGGGGCAAGGCGAGCAGTACTTC
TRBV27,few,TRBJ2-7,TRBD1,CASSPRDRVGEQYF,TGTGCCAGCAGTCCGCGTGACAGGGTTGGTGAGCAGTACTTC
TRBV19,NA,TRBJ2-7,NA,CASSKTGHSYEQYF,TGTGCCAGTAGTAAGACGGGACATTCCTACGAGCAGTACTTC
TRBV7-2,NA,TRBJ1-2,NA,CASSLTAAGTYGYTF,TGTGCCAGCAGCTTAACCGCAGCGGGGACCTATGGCTACACCTTC
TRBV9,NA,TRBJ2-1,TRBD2,CASSARLAGGNNEQFF,TGTGCCAGCAGCGCCAGACTAGCAGGAGGTAACAATGAGCAGTTCTTC
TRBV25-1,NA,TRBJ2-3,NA,CASSDSGSTDTQYF,TGTGCCAGCAGTGATTCCGGGAGCACAGATACGCAGTATTTT
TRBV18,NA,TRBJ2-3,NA,CASSPPSADTQYF,TGTGCCAGCTCACCACCCAGCGCAGATACGCAGTATTTT
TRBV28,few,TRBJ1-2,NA,CASSRTAYGYTF,TGTGCCAGCAGCAGGACAGCCTATGGCTACACCTTC